Following are 27 T cell receptor beta chains from one sample sequenced in a study of blood T cell repertoires in COVID-19. Repertoires were generated with immunoSEQ multiplex PCR, while TCRdb's copy carries only in-frame clones and drops some. The sample carries 80,000 or so clones, over 65% recorded once. Input material: peripheral blood. These receptors were collected from a man aged 50 to 60 with active or convalescent COVID-19.

This clone has just a few counts. The rearrangement joins TRBV5-1 to TRBJ1-4, with 7 nucleotides matching TRBD1. The CDR3 loop spans 14 amino acids. Trimming cost V 2 bases and J 8 bases; bases outside gene matches: 6. Germline-derived CDR1 and CDR2 are SGHRS and YFSETQ. The CDR3 nucleotides are TGCGCCAGCAGCTTCGACAGGGAGCGAGAAAAACTGTTTTTT. Amino acids: CASSFDREREKLFF.

The chain carries TRBV28 and TRBJ2-7, with 11 nucleotides matching TRBD2. This CDR3 contains 15 residues. The germline CDR1 and CDR2 sequences are MDHEN and SYDVKM. Losses at the gene ends were 6 bases for V and 0 bases for J; bases not matched to a gene: 4. CDR3: CASSQTSGGSYEQYF. The CDR3 nucleotides read TGTGCCAGCAGCCAAACTAGCGGGGGCTCCTACGAGCAGTACTTC.

The chain employs TRBV27 and TRBJ1-1; no clear D. The V end was cut by 11 bases, the J end by 0 bases, with 13 bases between. Looked up from germline, CDR1 is MNHEY and CDR2 is SMNVEV (reference sequence). The CDR3 contains 13 residues. The CDR3 bases are TGTGCCCGCCATTCTCAGTTGAACACTGAAGCTTTCTTT. It specifies CARHSQLNTEAFF.

This clone was recorded once. A clone one base away is much larger, so this may be a read error. This chain uses TRBV29-1 with TRBJ1-4; no clear D gene. Trimming left V 6 bases short and J 10 bases short, with 21 bases between. Germline V gives CDR1 SQVTM, CDR2 ANQGSEA. This CDR3 region has 14 residues. The CDR3 loop is CSVRLKGPSGKLFF. For the CDR3, the DNA is TGCAGCGTCCGGTTGAAAGGACCAAGCGGAAAACTGTTTTTT.

This clone was found a few times. The chain has TRBV4-3 and TRBJ2-2; D call uncertain. Germline values: CDR1 LGHNA, CDR2 YSLEER. This CDR3 has 17 residues. Deletions cut 0 bases from V and 1 base from J, with 12 bases between. In DNA form, the CDR3 reads TGCGCCAGCAGCCAAGAATATCCCTCGGGGAACACCGGGGAGCTGTTTTTT. It yields the protein CASSQEYPSGNTGELFF.

The V and J genes are TRBV12-3 or TRBV12-4 and TRBJ1-2; D unclear. This CDR3 spans 13 amino acids. V lost 2 bases, J lost 7 bases, and 11 bases lay in between. The CDR3 sequence is CASSLSRIGGYTF. The CDR3 DNA reads as TGTGCCAGCAGTTTATCCAGGATCGGTGGCTACACCTTC.

The chain is built from TRBV7-2 and TRBJ2-7; the D gene is possibly TRBD2 (6 bases). The V gene's germline CDR1 is SGHTA and CDR2 FQGNSA. Trimming left V 4 bases short and J 3 bases short, with 22 bases between. The CDR3 loop spans 17 amino acids. CDR3 sequence reads: CASSSKERDFPVYEQYF. The CDR3 DNA is TGTGCCAGCAGCTCTAAGGAGAGGGACTTCCCCGTCTACGAGCAGTACTTC.

This clone turned up a few times. The chain links TRBV3-1 (or the pseudogene TRBV3-2) to TRBJ2-1; 9 positions agree with TRBD1. The V gene's germline CDR1 is LGHDT and CDR2 YNNKEL (reference sequence). Trimming took 4 bases from V and 13 from J; bases not matched to a gene: 8. The CDR3 length is 13 residues. The CDR3 DNA reads as TGTGCCAGCAGCCTAACCCCGGGACAGGGTCAGTTCTTC. This codes for CASSLTPGQGQFF.

J is TRBJ2-1 and V is TRBV28; 9 bases match TRBD2. The trim removed 2 bases at V and 6 bases at J, leaving 5 bases unmatched. CDR1 and CDR2 (germline): MDHEN, SYDVKM. The CDR3 consists of 15 residues. CDR3 coding DNA: TGTGCCAGCAGTTTAGGCGGGGGGGCGGTCAATGAGCAGTTCTTC. Translation: CASSLGGGAVNEQFF.

The J gene is TRBJ1-2, the V gene TRBV5-1, with a tentative D call TRBD1 (6 bases). V shed 4 bases and J shed 8 bases, with 15 bases lying between them. This CDR3 comprises 13 residues. Germline lookup yields CDR1 SGHRS and CDR2 YFSETQ. CDR3 in amino acids: CASSGHSTGGYTF. The CDR3, as DNA: TGCGCCAGCAGCGGACACTCAACAGGGGGCTACACCTTC.

V and J are TRBV9 and TRBJ2-1, with 9 bases identical to TRBD2. Germline loops: CDR1 SGDLS, CDR2 YYNGEE. The CDR3 contains 19 residues. V lost 6 bases and J lost 6; bases outside the gene matches: 22. CDR3 residues: CASIPPGAFWRGGRNEQFF. As DNA, the CDR3 is TGTGCCAGCATACCACCCGGGGCCTTCTGGCGGGGGGGTCGCAATGAGCAGTTCTTC.

This clone showed up just a few times. This chain joins TRBV2 and TRBJ2-2; D might be TRBD1 (7 bases). The germline V gene has CDR1 SNHLY and CDR2 FYNNEI. The CDR3 runs 15 residues. The germline V and J ends were trimmed by 6 bases and 3 bases, with 14 bases remaining between them. CDR3 sequence (DNA): TGTGCCAGCAGCGCGGGACAGCCGGACACCGGGGAGCTGTTTTTT. Amino acid sequence: CASSAGQPDTGELFF.

Comments on this clone: One junction end does not reproduce the germline sequence, and a read error may be involved. V usage is TRBV29-1 and J usage is TRBJ1-2; D unresolved. The CDR3 contains 13 residues. CDR1 and CDR2 (germline): SQVTM, ANQGSEA. The CDR3 region is CSAGDSGGYGHTF. For the CDR3, the DNA is TGCAGCGCCGGGGATTCTGGAGGCTATGGCCACACCTTC.

A single count supports this clone. This rearrangement joins TRBV10-3 to TRBJ1-3; D unresolved. Trimming shortened V by 7 bases and J by 3 bases, and 22 bases separated the two germline ends. Germline loops: CDR1 ENHRY, CDR2 SYGVKD. This CDR3 spans 17 amino acids. CDR3 in amino acids: CAINPSPAASGGNTIYF. Here the CDR3 DNA reads TGTGCCATCAACCCTTCCCCAGCGGCCAGTGGTGGAAACACCATATATTTT.

This clone was counted between two and nine times. V gene TRBV7-2 combines with J gene TRBJ1-1, with D possibly being TRBD1 (5 bases). Trimming stripped 7 bases from V and 6 bases from J, with 15 bases between. The CDR3 is made up of 13 amino acids. Germline lookup yields CDR1 SGHTA and CDR2 FQGNSA. CDR3 DNA sequence: TGTGCCAGCACCGTAAGCGGGGGTTCTGAAGCTTTCTTT. Residues: CASTVSGGSEAFF.

This chain uses TRBV2 with TRBJ2-1; D perhaps matches TRBD2 (5 bases). The CDR3 is 13 amino acids. Germline CDR1 and CDR2: SNHLY and FYNNEI. V shed 1 base and J shed 9 bases, with 10 bases lying between them. The CDR3 loop is CASSEGLPGEQFF. CDR3 in DNA: TGTGCCAGCAGTGAAGGACTACCGGGTGAGCAGTTCTTC.

The J gene is TRBJ2-3, the V gene TRBV27, with D uncertain. The CDR3 covers 15 residues. Germline V gene data show CDR1 as MNHEY and CDR2 as SMNVEV (reference sequence). Between the trimmed V and J ends, which lost 2 bases and 1 base, there was a span of 10 bases. The CDR3 protein is CASSLLSSGTDTQYF. The CDR3 DNA reads as TGTGCCAGCAGTTTACTGTCCTCTGGCACAGATACGCAGTATTTT.

The count of this clone is one. The V gene is TRBV29-1, the J gene TRBJ1-1, with D tentatively TRBD1 (6 bases). Germline CDR1 and CDR2: SQVTM and ANQGSEA. V lost 7 bases, J lost 0 bases, and 12 bases lay in between. This CDR3 is 13 amino acids long. The CDR3 coding sequence is TGCAGCGCCGAGCAGGGGATGAACACTGAAGCTTTCTTT. This encodes CSAEQGMNTEAFF.

V and J are TRBV12-3 or TRBV12-4 and TRBJ2-5; 7 bases fit TRBD2. The CDR3 consists of 13 residues. V shed 6 bases and J 4 bases; nucleotides not matched to a gene: 5. The CDR3 region has the DNA TGTGCCAGCAGCGGGGGGTGGGGAGAGACCCAGTACTTC. Its translation is CASSGGWGETQYF.

V usage is TRBV28 and J usage is TRBJ1-2; D is possibly TRBD1 (5 bases). Germline V gives CDR1 MDHEN, CDR2 SYDVKM. The germline V and J ends were trimmed by 5 bases and 4 bases, with 11 bases remaining between them. CDR3 length: 13 amino acids. The CDR3 reads CASSPRQSYGYTF. In nucleotides, the CDR3 is TGTGCCAGCAGTCCCCGACAGAGCTATGGCTACACCTTC.

The chain carries TRBV5-6 and TRBJ1-2; the D gene is possibly TRBD1 (5 bases). The V end lost 0 bases, the J end lost 0 bases, and 15 bases lay between the germline ends. This CDR3 comprises 17 residues. Germline-derived CDR1 and CDR2 are SGHDT and YYEEEE. The CDR3 spells CASSLAWDSDPNYGYTF. CDR3 in DNA: TGTGCCAGCAGCTTGGCATGGGACTCCGACCCTAACTATGGCTACACCTTC. Looking up the rest from reference TRBV5-6 and TRBJ1-2 gives the full variable domain: DAGVTQSPTHLIKTRGQQVTLRCSPKSGHDTVSWYQQALGQGPQFIFQYYEEEERQRGNFPDRFSGHQFPNYSSELNVNALLLGDSALYLCASSLAWDSDPNYGYTFGSGTRLTVV.

The chain couples TRBV5-3 to TRBJ2-1; TRBD2 agrees at 10 bases. TRBV5-3 is an ORF; its function is uncertain. The junction had 12 bases not matched to a gene; V was cut back by 4 bases and J by 2 bases. CDR3 length: 18 residues. The CDR3 sequence: CARSPLLLAGDPYNEQFF. CDR3 nucleotide sequence: TGTGCCAGAAGCCCACTACTCCTAGCGGGGGACCCCTACAATGAGCAGTTCTTC.

The chain links TRBV15 to TRBJ2-5, with 8 bases identical to TRBD2. This CDR3 is built from 14 residues. Germline assignment: CDR1 LNHNV and CDR2 YYDKDF (reference sequence). With V trimmed by 3 bases and J by 5 bases, 5 bases remained unmatched. The CDR3 bases are TGTGCCACCAGCAGGAGCGGGGGTGGGGAGACCCAGTACTTC. Amino acids: CATSRSGGGETQYF.

The chain employs TRBV18 and TRBJ2-1, with 9 bases fitting TRBD2. Germline V gives CDR1 KGHSH, CDR2 LQKENI. This CDR3 has 14 residues. The V segment lost 4 bases and the J segment 8 bases; nucleotides outside the gene matches: 6. CDR3 amino acids: CASSLGLAGDEQFF. Written as DNA, the CDR3 is TGTGCCAGCTCACTGGGACTAGCCGGGGATGAGCAGTTCTTC.

This clone was seen only a few times. The chain combines TRBV24-1 with TRBJ1-4, with 8 bases aligning to TRBD1. The CDR3 contains 18 residues. V shed 9 bases and J 8 bases; nucleotides not matched to a gene: 22. Germline V gene data show CDR1 as KGHDR and CDR2 as SFDVKD. CDR3 residues: CATGCPQGAGPVEEKLFF. The CDR3 DNA reads TGTGCCACCGGTTGCCCCCAGGGGGCCGGACCTGTTGAAGAAAAACTGTTTTTT.

The chain uses TRBV20-1 and TRBJ2-7; D uncertain. The CDR3 has 11 amino acids. V lost 3 bases and J 6 bases, leaving 9 bases between the germline ends. Germline values: CDR1 DFQATT, CDR2 SNEGSKA (reference sequence). CDR3 residues: CSASRAAEQYF. For the CDR3, the DNA is TGCAGTGCTAGCCGCGCCGCCGAGCAGTACTTC.

The chain recombines TRBV7-9 with TRBJ2-7; D might be TRBD1 (6 bases). The CDR3 covers 15 residues. The germline V and J ends were trimmed by 5 bases and 3 bases, with 17 bases remaining between them. Germline CDR1 and CDR2: SEHNR and FQNEAQ (reference sequence). The CDR3 here is CASSQRVGRGYEQYF. CDR3 in DNA: TGTGCCAGCAGCCAAAGGGTGGGCAGGGGCTACGAGCAGTACTTC.